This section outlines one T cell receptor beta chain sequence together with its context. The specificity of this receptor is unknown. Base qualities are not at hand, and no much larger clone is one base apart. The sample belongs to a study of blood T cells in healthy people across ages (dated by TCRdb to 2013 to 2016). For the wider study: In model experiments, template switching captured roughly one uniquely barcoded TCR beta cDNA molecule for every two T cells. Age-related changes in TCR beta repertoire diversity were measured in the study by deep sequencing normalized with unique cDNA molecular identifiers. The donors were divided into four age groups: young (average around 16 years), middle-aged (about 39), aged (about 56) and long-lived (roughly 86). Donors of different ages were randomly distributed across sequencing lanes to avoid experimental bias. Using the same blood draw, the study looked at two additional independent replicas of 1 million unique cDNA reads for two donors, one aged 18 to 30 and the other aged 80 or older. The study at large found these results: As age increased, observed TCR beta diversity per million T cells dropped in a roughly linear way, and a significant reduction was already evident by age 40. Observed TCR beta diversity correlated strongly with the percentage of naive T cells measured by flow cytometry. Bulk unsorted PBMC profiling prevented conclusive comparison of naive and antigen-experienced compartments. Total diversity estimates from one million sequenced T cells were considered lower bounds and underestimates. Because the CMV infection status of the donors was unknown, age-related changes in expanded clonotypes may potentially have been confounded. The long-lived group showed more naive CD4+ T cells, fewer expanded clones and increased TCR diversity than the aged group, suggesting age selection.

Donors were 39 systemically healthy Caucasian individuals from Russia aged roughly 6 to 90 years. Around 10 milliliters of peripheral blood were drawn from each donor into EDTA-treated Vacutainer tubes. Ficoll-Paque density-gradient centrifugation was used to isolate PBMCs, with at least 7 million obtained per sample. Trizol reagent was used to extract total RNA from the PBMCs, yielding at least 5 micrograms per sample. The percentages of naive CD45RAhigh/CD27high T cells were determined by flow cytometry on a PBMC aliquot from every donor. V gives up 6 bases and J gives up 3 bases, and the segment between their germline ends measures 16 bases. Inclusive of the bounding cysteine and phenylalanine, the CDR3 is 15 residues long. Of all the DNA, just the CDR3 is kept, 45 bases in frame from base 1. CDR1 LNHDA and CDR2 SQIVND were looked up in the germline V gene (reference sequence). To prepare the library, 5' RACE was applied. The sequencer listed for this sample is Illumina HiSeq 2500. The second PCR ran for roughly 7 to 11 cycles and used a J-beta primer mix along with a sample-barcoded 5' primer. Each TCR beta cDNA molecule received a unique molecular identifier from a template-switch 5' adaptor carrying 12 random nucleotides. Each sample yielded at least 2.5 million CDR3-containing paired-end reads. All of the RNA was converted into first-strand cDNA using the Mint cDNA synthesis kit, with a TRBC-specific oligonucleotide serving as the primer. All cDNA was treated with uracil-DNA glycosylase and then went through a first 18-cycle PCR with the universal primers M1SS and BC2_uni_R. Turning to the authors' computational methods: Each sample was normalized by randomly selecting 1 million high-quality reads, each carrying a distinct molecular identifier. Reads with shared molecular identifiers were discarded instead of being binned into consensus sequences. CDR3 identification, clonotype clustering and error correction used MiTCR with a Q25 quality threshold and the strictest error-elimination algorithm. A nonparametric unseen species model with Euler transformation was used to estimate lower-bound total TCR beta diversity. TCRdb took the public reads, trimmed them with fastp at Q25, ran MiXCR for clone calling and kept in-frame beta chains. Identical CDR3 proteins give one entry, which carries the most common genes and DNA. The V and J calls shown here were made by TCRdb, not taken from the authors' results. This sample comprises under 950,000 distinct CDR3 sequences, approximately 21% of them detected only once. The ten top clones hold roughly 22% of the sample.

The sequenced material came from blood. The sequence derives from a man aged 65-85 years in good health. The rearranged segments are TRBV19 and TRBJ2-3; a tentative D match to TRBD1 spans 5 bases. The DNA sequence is TGTGCCAGTAGCATTAGGGGAACACAGACAGATACGCAGTATTTT. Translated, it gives CASSIRGTQTDTQYF.